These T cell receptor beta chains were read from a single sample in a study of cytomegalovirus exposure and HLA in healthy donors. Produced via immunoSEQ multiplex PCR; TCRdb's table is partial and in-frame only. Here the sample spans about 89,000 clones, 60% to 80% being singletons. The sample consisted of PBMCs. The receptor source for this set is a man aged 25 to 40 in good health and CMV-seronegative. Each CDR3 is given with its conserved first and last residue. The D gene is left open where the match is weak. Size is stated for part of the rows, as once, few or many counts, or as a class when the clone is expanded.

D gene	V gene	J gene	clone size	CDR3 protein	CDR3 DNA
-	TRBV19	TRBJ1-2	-	CASRTGDYGYTF	TGTGCCAGTAGGACAGGAGACTATGGCTACACCTTC
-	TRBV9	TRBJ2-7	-	CASGVGGANSYEQYF	TGTGCCTCTGGGGTTGGGGGGGCCAATTCCTACGAGCAGTACTTC
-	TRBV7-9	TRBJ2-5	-	CASSLSRDQETQYF	TGTGCCAGCAGCTTAAGCAGGGACCAAGAGACCCAGTACTTC
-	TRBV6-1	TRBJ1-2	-	CASSEGQPWSSILYGYTF	TGTGCCAGCAGTGAGGGCCAGCCTTGGTCCTCTATCCTCTATGGCTACACCTTC
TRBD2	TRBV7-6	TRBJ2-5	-	CASSSGLAGGRGETQYF	TGTGCCAGCAGCTCGGGACTAGCGGGGGGCCGGGGAGAGACCCAGTACTTC
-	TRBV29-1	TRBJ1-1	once	CSVESQENTEAFF	TGCAGCGTTGAAAGTCAGGAGAACACTGAAGCTTTCTTT
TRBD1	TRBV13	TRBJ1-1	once	CASSLGLGQAMNTEAFF	TGTGCCAGCAGCTTAGGACTCGGACAGGCCATGAACACTGAAGCTTTCTTT
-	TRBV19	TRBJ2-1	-	CASSPGGTEQSYNEQFF	TGTGCCAGTAGCCCAGGGGGGACAGAACAGTCCTACAATGAGCAGTTCTTC
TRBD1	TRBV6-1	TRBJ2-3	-	CASSPTGMATDTQYF	TGTGCCAGCAGTCCGACAGGGATGGCCACAGATACGCAGTATTTT
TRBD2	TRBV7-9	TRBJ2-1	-	CASSSGLAGYNEQFF	TGTGCCAGCAGCTCAGGACTAGCGGGTTACAATGAGCAGTTCTTC
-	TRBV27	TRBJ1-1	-	CASSPYMNTEAFF	TGTGCCAGCAGTCCCTATATGAACACTGAAGCTTTCTTT
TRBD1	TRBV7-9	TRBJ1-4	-	CATADRADNEKLFF	TGTGCCACAGCCGACAGGGCGGATAATGAAAAACTGTTTTTT
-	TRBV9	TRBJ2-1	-	CASSVAVRGIYNEQFF	TGTGCCAGCAGCGTAGCTGTCAGAGGGATCTACAATGAGCAGTTCTTC
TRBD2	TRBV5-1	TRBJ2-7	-	CASSLAGRSYEQYF	TGCGCCAGCAGCTTAGCGGGACGCTCCTACGAGCAGTACTTC
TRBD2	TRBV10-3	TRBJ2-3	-	CAISPGTSGSRTDTQYF	TGTGCCATCAGTCCGGGGACTAGCGGGAGTCGAACAGATACGCAGTATTTT
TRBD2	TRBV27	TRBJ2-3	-	CASSPTSGFRPSTDTQYF	TGTGCCAGCAGTCCGACTAGCGGGTTTAGACCGAGCACAGATACGCAGTATTTT
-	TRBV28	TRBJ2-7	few	CASSGDSAYEQYF	TGTGCCAGCAGTGGAGACAGCGCCTACGAGCAGTACTTC
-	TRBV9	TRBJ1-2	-	CASSVEWGRGYTF	TGTGCCAGCAGCGTAGAGTGGGGCCGTGGCTACACCTTC
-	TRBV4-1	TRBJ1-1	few	CASSPTEGTEAFF	TGCGCCAGCAGCCCTACGGAGGGCACTGAAGCTTTCTTT
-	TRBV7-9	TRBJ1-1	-	CAAEAVNTEAFF	TGTGCCGCGGAGGCGGTGAACACTGAAGCTTTCTTT
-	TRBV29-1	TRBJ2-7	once	CSVEDHTGPSCEQYF	TGCAGCGTTGAAGATCACACAGGCCCCAGTTGCGAGCAGTACTTC
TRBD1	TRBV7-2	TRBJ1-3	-	CASSLTGESGNTIYF	TGTGCCAGCAGCCTAACAGGGGAATCTGGAAACACCATATATTTT
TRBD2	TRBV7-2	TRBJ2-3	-	CASRRGGRTQYF	TGTGCCAGCAGGCGGGGGGGAAGAACGCAGTATTTT
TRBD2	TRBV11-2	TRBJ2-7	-	CASSFGTSDSYEQYF	TGTGCCAGCAGCTTCGGGACTAGCGACTCCTACGAGCAGTACTTC
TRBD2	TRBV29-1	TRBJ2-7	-	CSARSTSGGYEQYF	TGCAGCGCAAGATCGACTAGCGGGGGTTACGAGCAGTACTTC
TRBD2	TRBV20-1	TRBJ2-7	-	CSALSGTEQYF	TGCAGTGCCCTGAGCGGGACCGAGCAGTACTTC
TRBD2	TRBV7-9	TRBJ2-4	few	CASSRGGVGKNIQYF	TGTGCCAGCAGCCGGGGGGGTGTCGGCAAAAACATTCAGTACTTC
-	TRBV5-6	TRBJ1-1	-	CASGGGLGTEAFF	TGTGCCAGTGGGGGGGGTTTAGGGACTGAAGCTTTCTTT
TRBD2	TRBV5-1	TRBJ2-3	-	CASSFYGSGGPRDTQYF	TGCGCCAGCAGCTTTTACGGCAGCGGGGGGCCCCGAGATACGCAGTATTTT
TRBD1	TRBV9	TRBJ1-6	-	CASGDRVNSPLHF	TGTGCCAGCGGGGACAGGGTAAATTCACCCCTCCACTTT
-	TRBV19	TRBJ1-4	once	CASRNSRGEKLFF	TGTGCCAGTAGGAACAGCCGGGGGGAAAAACTGTTTTTT
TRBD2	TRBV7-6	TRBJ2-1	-	CASSPTSDSSYNEQFF	TGTGCCAGCAGCCCAACTAGCGATAGCTCCTACAATGAGCAGTTCTTC
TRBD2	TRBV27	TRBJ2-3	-	CASSSGTSGITDTQYF	TGTGCCAGCAGCAGCGGGACTAGCGGAATAACAGATACGCAGTATTTT
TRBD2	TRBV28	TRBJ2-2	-	CASTPSLTSLNTGELFF	TGTGCCAGCACCCCTTCGTTGACTAGCCTGAACACCGGGGAGCTGTTTTTT
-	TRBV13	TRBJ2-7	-	CASSLTRDAYEQYF	TGTGCCAGCAGCTTAACACGGGATGCCTACGAGCAGTACTTC
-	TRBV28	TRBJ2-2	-	CASSSSQGWGTGELFF	TGTGCCAGCAGTTCTTCACAGGGTTGGGGGACCGGGGAGCTGTTTTTT
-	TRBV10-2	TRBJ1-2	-	CASSERHTSRNYGYTF	TGCGCCAGCAGTGAGCGTCATACAAGCAGGAACTATGGCTACACCTTC
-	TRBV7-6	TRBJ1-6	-	CASSLQVRSSYNSPLHF	TGTGCCAGCAGCCTACAGGTTCGGAGCTCCTATAATTCACCCCTCCACTTT
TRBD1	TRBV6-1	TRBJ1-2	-	CASSSTGDYGYTF	TGTGCCAGCAGTTCGACAGGGGACTATGGCTACACCTTC